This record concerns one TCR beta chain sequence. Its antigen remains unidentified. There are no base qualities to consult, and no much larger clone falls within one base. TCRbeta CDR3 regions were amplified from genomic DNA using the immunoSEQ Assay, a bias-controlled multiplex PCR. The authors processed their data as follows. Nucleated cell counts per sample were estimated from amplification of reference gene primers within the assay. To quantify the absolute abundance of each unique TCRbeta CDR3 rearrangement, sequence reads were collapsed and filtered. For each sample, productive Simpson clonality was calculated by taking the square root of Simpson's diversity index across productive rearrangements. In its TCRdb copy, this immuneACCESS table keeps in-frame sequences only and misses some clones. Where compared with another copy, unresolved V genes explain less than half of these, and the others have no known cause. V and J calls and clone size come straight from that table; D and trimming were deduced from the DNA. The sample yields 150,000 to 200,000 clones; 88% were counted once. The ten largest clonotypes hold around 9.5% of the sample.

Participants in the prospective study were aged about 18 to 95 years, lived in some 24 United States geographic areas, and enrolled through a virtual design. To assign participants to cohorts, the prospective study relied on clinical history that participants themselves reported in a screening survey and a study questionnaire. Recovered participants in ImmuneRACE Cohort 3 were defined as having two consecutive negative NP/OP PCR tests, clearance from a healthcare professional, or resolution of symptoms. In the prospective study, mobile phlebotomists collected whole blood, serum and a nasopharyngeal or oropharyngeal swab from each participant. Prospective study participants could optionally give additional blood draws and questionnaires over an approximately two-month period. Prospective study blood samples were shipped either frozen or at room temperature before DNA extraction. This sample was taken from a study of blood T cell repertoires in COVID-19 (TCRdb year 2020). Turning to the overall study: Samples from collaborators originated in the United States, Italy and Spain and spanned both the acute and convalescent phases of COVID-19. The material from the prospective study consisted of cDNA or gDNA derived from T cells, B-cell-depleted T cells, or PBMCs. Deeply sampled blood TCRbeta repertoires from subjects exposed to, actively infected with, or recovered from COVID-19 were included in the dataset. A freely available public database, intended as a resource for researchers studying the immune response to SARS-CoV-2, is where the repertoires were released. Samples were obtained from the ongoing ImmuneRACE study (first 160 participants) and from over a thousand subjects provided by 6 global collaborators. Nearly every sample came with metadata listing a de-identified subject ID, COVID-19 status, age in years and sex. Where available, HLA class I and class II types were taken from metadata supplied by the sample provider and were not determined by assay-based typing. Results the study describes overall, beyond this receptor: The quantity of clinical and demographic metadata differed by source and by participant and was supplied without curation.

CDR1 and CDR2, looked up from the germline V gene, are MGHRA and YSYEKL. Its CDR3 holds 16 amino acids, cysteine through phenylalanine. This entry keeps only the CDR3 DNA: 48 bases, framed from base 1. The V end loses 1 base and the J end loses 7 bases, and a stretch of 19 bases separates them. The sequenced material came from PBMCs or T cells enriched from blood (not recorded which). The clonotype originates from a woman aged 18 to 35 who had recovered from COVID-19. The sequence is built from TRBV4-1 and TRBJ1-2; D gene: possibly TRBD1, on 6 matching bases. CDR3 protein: CASSQAEGQYSSGYTF. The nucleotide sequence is TGCGCCAGCAGCCAAGCTGAGGGACAATACTCTTCTGGCTACACCTTC.